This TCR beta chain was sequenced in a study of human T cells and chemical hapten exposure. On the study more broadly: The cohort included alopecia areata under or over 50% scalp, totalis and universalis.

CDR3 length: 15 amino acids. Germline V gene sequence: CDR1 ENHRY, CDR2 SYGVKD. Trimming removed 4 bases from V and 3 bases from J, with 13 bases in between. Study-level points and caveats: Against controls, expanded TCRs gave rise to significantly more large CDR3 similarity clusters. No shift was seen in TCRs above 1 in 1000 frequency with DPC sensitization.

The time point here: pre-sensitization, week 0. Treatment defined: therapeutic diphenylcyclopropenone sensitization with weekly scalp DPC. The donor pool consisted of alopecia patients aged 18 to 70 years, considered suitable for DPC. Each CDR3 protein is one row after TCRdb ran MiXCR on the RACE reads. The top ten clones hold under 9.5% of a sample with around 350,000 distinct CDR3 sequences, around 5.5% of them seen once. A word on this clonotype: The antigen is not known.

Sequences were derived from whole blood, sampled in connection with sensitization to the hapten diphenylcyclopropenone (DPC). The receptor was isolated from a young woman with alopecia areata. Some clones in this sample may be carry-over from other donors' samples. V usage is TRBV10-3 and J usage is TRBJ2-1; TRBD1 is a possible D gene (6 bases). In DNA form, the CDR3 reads TGTGCCATCAGTGCCCGGGACAAGGACTACAATGAGCAGTTCTTC. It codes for CAISARDKDYNEQFF.